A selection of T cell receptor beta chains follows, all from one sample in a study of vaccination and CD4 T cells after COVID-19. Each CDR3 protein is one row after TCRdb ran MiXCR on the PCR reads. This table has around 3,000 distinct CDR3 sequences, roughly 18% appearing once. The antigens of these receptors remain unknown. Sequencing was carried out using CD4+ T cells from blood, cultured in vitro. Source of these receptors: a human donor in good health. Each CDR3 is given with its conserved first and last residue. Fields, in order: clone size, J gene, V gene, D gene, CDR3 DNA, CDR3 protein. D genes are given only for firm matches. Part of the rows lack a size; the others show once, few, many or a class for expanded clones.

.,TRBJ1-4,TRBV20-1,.,TGCAGTGCTAGGAGGCGGGGTAGTGAAAAACTGTTTTTT,CSARRRGSEKLFF
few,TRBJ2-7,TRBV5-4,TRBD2,TGTGCCAGCAGCTTGGAGCGGGGAGGTAACGAGCAGTACTTC,CASSLERGGNEQYF
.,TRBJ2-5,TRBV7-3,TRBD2,TGTGCCAGCAGCTTAGGCCTAGCGGGAGTAGAGACCCAGTACTTC,CASSLGLAGVETQYF
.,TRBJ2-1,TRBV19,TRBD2,TGTGCCAGTAGTCCGGGACCCCGGGGGGGGAATGAGCAGTTCTTC,CASSPGPRGGNEQFF
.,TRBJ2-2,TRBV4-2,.,TGTGCCAGCAGCCAAGATAACGAGGGGGAGCTGTTTTTT,CASSQDNEGELFF
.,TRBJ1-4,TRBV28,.,TGTGCCACCCTTGACGGACGAAATGAAAAACTGTTTTTT,CATLDGRNEKLFF
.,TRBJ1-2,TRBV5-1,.,TGCGCCAGCAGCTTGGATACGGGTGGCTACACCTTC,CASSLDTGGYTF
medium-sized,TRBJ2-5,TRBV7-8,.,TGTGCCAGCAGCGGAGGAGGGGGAGAAGAGACCCAGTACTTC,CASSGGGGEETQYF
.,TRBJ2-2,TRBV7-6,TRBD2,TGTGCCAGCAGCTTACCACCGGGACTAGCGGGAGGGCATAACGGGGAGCTGTTTTTT,CASSLPPGLAGGHNGELFF
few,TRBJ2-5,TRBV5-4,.,TGTGCCAGCAGCTTGGACAGCCAAGAGACCCAGTACTTC,CASSLDSQETQYF
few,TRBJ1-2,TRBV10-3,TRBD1,TGTGCCATCAGTCTCCAGGACAGGGATATCAATGGCTACACCTTC,CAISLQDRDINGYTF
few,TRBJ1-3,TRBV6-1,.,TGTGCCAGCACCAGGCGAAACTCTGGAAACACCATATATTTT,CASTRRNSGNTIYF
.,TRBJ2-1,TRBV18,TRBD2,TGTGCCAGCTCCCCCGGGACTACCCACAATGAGCAGTTCTTC,CASSPGTTHNEQFF
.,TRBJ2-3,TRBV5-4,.,TGTGCCAGCAGCTTCGGCGGGGTGGGCACAGATACGCAGTATTTT,CASSFGGVGTDTQYF
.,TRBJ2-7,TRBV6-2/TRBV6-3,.,TGTGCCAGCAAACAGGGATTAAGCTCCTACGAGCAGTACTTC,CASKQGLSSYEQYF
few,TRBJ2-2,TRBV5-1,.,TGCGCCAGCAGGACAGGGAACACCGGGGAGCTGTTTTTT,CASRTGNTGELFF
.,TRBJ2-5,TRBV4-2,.,TGTGCCAGCAGCCAAGATCCTCCACGGGGGCCTAGCGGAAAGACCCTAGGGGAGACCCAGTACTTC,CASSQDPPRGPSGKTLGETQYF